In its sample, the clone carrying this T cell receptor (beta chain) was seen a few times. The antigen is unknown. The authors prepared the TCRbeta library with unique molecular identifiers. TCRdb itself ran the PCR reads through MiXCR, one entry per CDR3 protein. The profile shows fewer than 750,000 distinct CDR3 sequences, 27% of them singletons. This entry belongs to a study of T-cell reconstitution after alpha-beta-depleted transplantation in children. General observations from the study: Surviving recipient T cells and intrathymic progenitors accounted for some patients' high TCRbeta diversity at day 60. Two months or so post-transplant, alpha-beta T cells reportedly derived from several hundred expanded graft clones.

Per germline, CDR1 SGHAT and CDR2 FQNNGV. V lost 0 bases and J lost 6, with 12 bases in between. This CDR3 region has 15 residues. This chain links TRBV11-2 with TRBJ1-5; the D gene is possibly TRBD1 (6 bases). The sample in question was PBMCs, obtained before TCRalphabeta/CD19-depleted stem cell transplant. The TCR originated in a boy in the first two years of life with Wiskott-Aldrich syndrome, due to receive a stem cell transplant. The CDR3 bases are TGTGCCAGCAGCTTAGAGGGGGGGGCTGGTCAGCCCCAGCATTTT. Translated: CASSLEGGAGQPQHF. Supplemented by reference TRBV11-2 and TRBJ1-5, the full variable domain reads EAGVAQSPRYKIIEKRQSVAFWCNPISGHATLYWYQQILGQGPKLLIQFQNNGVVDDSQLPKDRFSAERLKGVDSTLKIQPAKLEDSAVYLCASSLEGGAGQPQHFGDGTRLSIL.